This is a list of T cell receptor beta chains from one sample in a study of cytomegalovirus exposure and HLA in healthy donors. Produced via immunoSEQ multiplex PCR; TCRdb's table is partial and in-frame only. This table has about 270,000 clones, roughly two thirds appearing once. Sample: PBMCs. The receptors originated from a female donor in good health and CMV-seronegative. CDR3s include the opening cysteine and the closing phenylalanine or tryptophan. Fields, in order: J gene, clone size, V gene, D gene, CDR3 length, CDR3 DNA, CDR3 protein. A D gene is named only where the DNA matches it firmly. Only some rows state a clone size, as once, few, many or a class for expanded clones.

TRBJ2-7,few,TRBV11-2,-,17,TGTGCCAGCAGCCCCAAGACTACCTCCCGAGGAAACTACGAGCAGTACTTC,CASSPKTTSRGNYEQYF
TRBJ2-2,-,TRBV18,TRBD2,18,TGTGCCAGCTCACGAGAGCTAGCGGGAGGGCCAAGCACCGGGGAGCTGTTTTTT,CASSRELAGGPSTGELFF
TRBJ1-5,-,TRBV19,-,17,TGTGCCAGTAGTATAGCTTCAGGTAAGGGGAGCAATCAGCCCCAGCATTTT,CASSIASGKGSNQPQHF
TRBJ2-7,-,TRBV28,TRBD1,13,TGTGCCAGCAGGGGGACAGGGACCTACGAGCAGTACTTC,CASRGTGTYEQYF
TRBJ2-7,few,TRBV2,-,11,TGTGCCAGCTTCAGCGACTACGAGCAGTACTTC,CASFSDYEQYF
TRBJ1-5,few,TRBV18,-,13,TGTGCCAGCTCACCGGGAGCCAATCAGCCCCAGCATTTT,CASSPGANQPQHF
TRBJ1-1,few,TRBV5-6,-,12,TGTGCCAGCAGCCTGACAGGCCGAGAAGCTTTCTTT,CASSLTGREAFF
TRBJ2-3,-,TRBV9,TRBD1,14,TGTGCCAGCAGCGTCGACAGGGAGAAAGATACGCAGTATTTT,CASSVDREKDTQYF
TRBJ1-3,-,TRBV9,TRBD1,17,TGTGCCAGCAGCGTAGGGACCGGGACAGGGGCTGGAAACACCATATATTTT,CASSVGTGTGAGNTIYF
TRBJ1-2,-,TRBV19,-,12,TGTGCCAGTAGTAGGAGGGGATACGGCTACACCTTC,CASSRRGYGYTF
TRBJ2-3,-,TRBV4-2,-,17,TGTGCCAGCAGCCAAACCGGGACTTTCATTTTAACGGATACGCAGTATTTT,CASSQTGTFILTDTQYF
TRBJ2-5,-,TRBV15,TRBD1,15,TGTGCCACCAGCAGAGGACAGGGGGTCGGTGTCGCCCAGTACTTC,CATSRGQGVGVAQYF
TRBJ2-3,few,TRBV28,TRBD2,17,TGTGCCAGCAGTTTATTGGGGGTATCGGGAGGGACAGATACGCAGTATTTT,CASSLLGVSGGTDTQYF
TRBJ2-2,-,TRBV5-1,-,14,TGCGCCAGCGGGTCTACAGGGAACACCGGGGAGCTGTTTTTT,CASGSTGNTGELFF
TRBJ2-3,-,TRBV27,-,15,TGTGCCAGCAGTTTATCGCGAAGGGGAAAAGATACGCAGTATTTT,CASSLSRRGKDTQYF
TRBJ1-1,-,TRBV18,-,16,TGTGCCAGCTCACCACCGTTCTTGTCCGGGGACACTGAAGCTTTCTTT,CASSPPFLSGDTEAFF
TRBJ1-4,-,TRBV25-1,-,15,TGTGCCAGCAGTGGCGGGCCAGGACTCAATGAAAAACTGTTTTTT,CASSGGPGLNEKLFF
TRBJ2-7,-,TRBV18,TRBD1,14,TGTGCCAGCTCACCCGGGACAGGGACCTACGAGCAGTACTTC,CASSPGTGTYEQYF
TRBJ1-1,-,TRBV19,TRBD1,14,TGTGCCAGTAGATCACAGGGGGCGCGAACTGAAGCTTTCTTT,CASRSQGARTEAFF
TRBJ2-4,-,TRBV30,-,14,TGTGCCGGGCAGGGGATCAGAGCCAAAAACATTCAGTACTTC,CAGQGIRAKNIQYF
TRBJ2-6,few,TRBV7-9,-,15,TGTGCCAGCACTTCAGGTAGCTCTGGGGCCAACGTCCTGACTTTC,CASTSGSSGANVLTF
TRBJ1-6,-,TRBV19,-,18,TGTGCCAGTAGTATAGAAAAGGGGTCGAGCTCCTATAATTCACCCCTCCACTTT,CASSIEKGSSSYNSPLHF
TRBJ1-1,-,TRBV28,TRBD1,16,TGTGCCAGCGCACAGGGGACATTTTGGGGTAACACTGAAGCTTTCTTT,CASAQGTFWGNTEAFF
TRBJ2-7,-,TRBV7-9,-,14,TGTTCCAGCAGCTTGGGCCGCAGCTCCTACGAGCAGTACTTC,CSSSLGRSSYEQYF